The 16 T cell receptor beta chains in this list originate from one sample, sequenced in a study of T-cell reconstitution after alpha-beta-depleted transplantation in children (TCRdb year 2016). The treatment or condition label for this specimen denotes: allogeneic hematopoietic cell transplantation with graft depleted of TCRalphabeta T cells and CD19 B cells. The library was produced with PCR. This sample was sequenced with an Illumina HiSeq 2500. Molecular barcoding was employed in the preparation of TCR libraries, with unique molecular identifiers being used to normalize TCRbeta repertoire quantification. In-frame beta chains were kept once TCRdb had trimmed the public reads at Q25 with fastp and called clones with MiXCR. CDR3 protein sequences are deduplicated, and each keeps its most common genes and DNA. Counted in this sample were around 94,000 distinct CDR3 sequences; approximately 8% of them appeared once. 15% to 20% of the sample belongs to the ten largest clones.

Sequenced material: PBMCs, taken before TCRalphabeta/CD19-depleted stem cell transplant. Receptor source: a boy younger than 10 with acute lymphoblastic leukemia, due to receive a stem cell transplant.

Only a few counts were recorded for this clonotype. The chain joins TRBV19 to TRBJ1-2; D ambiguous. Trimming took off 7 bases at V and 4 bases at J, with 13 bases between the two ends. Germline V CDR1 and CDR2: LNHDA, SQIVND (reference sequence). The CDR3 spans 13 residues. CDR3 sequence reads: CASTRTLIYGYTF. CDR3 DNA: TGTGCCAGTACTCGAACACTCATCTATGGCTACACCTTC.

This clonotype came up many times. The genes are TRBV20-1 and TRBJ2-3; 7 nucleotides line up with TRBD2. The CDR3 has 14 residues. Trimming at V came to 1 base and at J to 0 bases, leaving 1 base not matched to a gene. Germline V lookup: CDR1 DFQATT, CDR2 SNEGSKA (reference sequence). CDR3 residues: CSARVGGSTDTQYF. The CDR3 nucleotides are TGCAGTGCTAGAGTCGGGGGGAGCACAGATACGCAGTATTTT.

The chain recombines TRBV19 with TRBJ1-5, with no clear D. CDR1 is LNHDA and CDR2 is SQIVND in the germline V gene (reference sequence). Trimming removed 5 bases from V and 4 bases from J, with 12 bases in between. The CDR3 is made up of 14 amino acids. The CDR3 spells CASSPRGLNQPQHF. Written as DNA, the CDR3 is TGTGCCAGTAGTCCCCGAGGGCTAAATCAGCCCCAGCATTTT.

This clonotype was counted at least ten times. V and J are TRBV7-9 and TRBJ2-3; D might be TRBD1 (7 bases). Germline loops: CDR1 SEHNR, CDR2 FQNEAQ (reference sequence). The germline V and J ends were trimmed by 1 base and 2 bases, with 19 bases remaining between them. This CDR3 comprises 18 residues. This CDR3 is CASSLGVEGAHATDTQYF. CDR3 coding DNA: TGTGCCAGCAGCTTAGGGGTGGAGGGGGCACACGCCACAGATACGCAGTATTTT.

This rearrangement joins TRBV4-2 to TRBJ1-1; the D is unclear. The V end was cut by 0 bases, the J end by 2 bases, with 7 bases between. CDR1 is LGHNA, CDR2 YNFKEQ, per germline. The CDR3 runs to 14 residues. This CDR3 is CASSQERRNTEAFF. The CDR3 DNA reads TGTGCCAGCAGCCAAGAAAGAAGAAACACTGAAGCTTTCTTT.

This clonotype was observed at least ten times. The chain recombines TRBV7-2 with TRBJ2-1, with a weak D call TRBD1 (6 bases). This CDR3 comprises 14 residues. V lost 4 bases to trimming and J lost 2 bases, with 9 bases between them. Germline values: CDR1 SGHTA, CDR2 FQGNSA. CDR3: CASSSRDTYNEQFF. The CDR3, as DNA: TGTGCCAGCAGCTCCCGGGACACCTACAATGAGCAGTTCTTC.

This clonotype has a count of ten or more. V usage is TRBV6-4 and J usage is TRBJ2-3; TRBD2 aligns across 8 bases. The V segment lost 8 bases and the J segment 0 bases; nucleotides outside the gene matches: 7. The CDR3 contains 15 residues. Per germline, CDR1 MRHNA and CDR2 SNTAGT. The CDR3 reads CASSAGGSSTDTQYF. The CDR3 nucleotides are TGTGCCAGCTCCGCGGGGGGATCTAGCACAGATACGCAGTATTTT.

This clonotype was detected only a few times. V usage is TRBV27 and J usage is TRBJ1-1; tentative D call: TRBD1 (6 bases). The V gene lost 10 bases and the J gene lost 7 bases, with 16 bases spanning the gap. Germline V gene data show CDR1 as MNHEY and CDR2 as SMNVEV (reference sequence). The CDR3 runs 12 residues. CDR3 nucleotide sequence: TGTGCCACTCACAGGGAGGGCAGTGAAGCTTTCTTT. Translation gives CATHREGSEAFF.

In regard to this clonotype: One end of the junction is discordant with germline, which a read error may explain. This chain uses TRBV20-1 with TRBJ2-7, with D possibly matching TRBD1 (6 bases). The germline gives CDR1 DFQATT, CDR2 SNEGSKA (reference sequence). The CDR3 covers 16 residues. The CDR3 DNA reads as TGCTGTGCTAGTACGGGGTGGGGACAACCTGCATACGAGCAGTACTTC. Translating it yields CCASTGWGQPAYEQYF.

This clonotype was counted ten times or more. Written as DNA, the CDR3 is TGTGCCAGCACGACTGAACCCTACGAGCAGTACTTC. Translated, it gives CASTTEPYEQYF. The chain couples TRBV25-1 to TRBJ2-7; no reliable D call. The CDR3 runs to 12 residues. Trimming removed 7 bases at V and 2 bases at J, with 9 bases between. CDR1 is MGHDK, CDR2 SYGVNS, per germline.

The chain is built from TRBV6-5 and TRBJ1-2; TRBD1 might be the D (5 bases). V was shortened by 6 bases and J by 5 bases, with 25 bases between the two germline ends. This CDR3 is built from 17 residues. Germline CDR1 MNHEY, CDR2 SVGAGI. The CDR3 coding sequence is TGTGCCAGCAGCCAAATCGATAGAGGGGCCCGAGAGTATGGCTACACCTTC. It translates to CASSQIDRGAREYGYTF.

The CDR3 is CASSLGDRGPTTDTQYF. Written as DNA, the CDR3 is TGTGCCAGCAGCTTAGGAGACAGGGGGCCGACGACAGATACGCAGTATTTT. The chain carries TRBV7-9 and TRBJ2-3; 10 nucleotides agree with TRBD1. The CDR3 has 17 amino acids. V dropped 1 base and J dropped 3; count of bases not matched to a gene: 7. Germline CDR1 is SEHNR and CDR2 is FQNEAQ (reference sequence). Variable domain in full (rest from reference TRBV7-9 and TRBJ2-3): DTGVSQNPRHKITKRGQNVTFRCDPISEHNRLYWYRQTLGQGPEFLTYFQNEAQLEKSRLLSDRFSAERPKGSFSTLEIQRTEQGDSAMYLCASSLGDRGPTTDTQYFGPGTRLTVL.

This clonotype was detected a few times. J is TRBJ2-1 and V is TRBV4-2, with D possibly called TRBD1 or TRBD2 (6 bases each). This CDR3 contains 15 residues. Looked up from germline, CDR1 is LGHNA and CDR2 is YNFKEQ. Trimming took off 3 bases at V and 3 bases at J, with 12 bases between the two ends. CDR3 amino acids: CASSQGGPFYNEQFF. Here the CDR3 DNA reads TGTGCCAGCAGCCAGGGGGGCCCCTTCTACAATGAGCAGTTCTTC.

This clonotype was seen many times. V gene TRBV12-3 or TRBV12-4 combines with J gene TRBJ1-1; no firm D call. The V end was cut by 6 bases, the J end by 4 bases, with 15 bases between. The CDR3 is 14 residues long. CDR3 sequence reads: CASSPELWGTEAFF. CDR3 in DNA: TGTGCCAGCAGCCCAGAGCTATGGGGCACTGAAGCTTTCTTT.

This clonotype has just a few counts. This chain uses TRBV11-2 with TRBJ2-3, with no clear D. There are 18 residues in the CDR3. Trimming removed 5 bases at V and 1 base at J, with 22 bases between. CDR1 and CDR2 from the germline V gene are SGHAT and FQNNGV. Here the CDR3 reads CASSPPRVGAWGTDTQYF. Here the CDR3 DNA reads TGTGCCAGCAGCCCCCCTCGGGTTGGAGCGTGGGGCACAGATACGCAGTATTTT.

At least ten counts were recorded for this clonotype. The chain has TRBV29-1 and TRBJ1-1; 8 bases align to TRBD1. The length of the CDR3 is 14 residues. Germline CDR1 SQVTM, CDR2 ANQGSEA. V lost 8 bases to trimming and J lost 5 bases; unmatched junction nucleotides: 13. The CDR3 loop reads CSSKGQGAGTEAFF. As DNA, the CDR3 is TGCAGCTCAAAGGGGCAGGGGGCTGGAACTGAAGCTTTCTTT. The entire variable domain, with the rest obtained from reference TRBV29-1 and TRBJ1-1, is as follows: SAVISQKPSRDICQRGTSLTIQCQVDSQVTMMFWYRQQPGQSLTLIATANQGSEATYESGFVIDKFPISRPNLTFSTLTVSNMSPEDSSIYLCSSKGQGAGTEAFFGQGTRLTVV.